This T cell receptor beta chain was found in a study of T and B cells in COVID-19 patients (dated by TCRdb to about 2020). For context, the study as a whole: In this study, adaptive immunity was profiled in COVID-19 patients who either had active infection or had recovered, using TRB and IGH repertoire sequencing of peripheral blood. A recovered cohort included more than 15 patients who provided 20 to 25 samples, and most of these patients had mild to moderate COVID-19 treated on an outpatient basis. Patients in the recovered cohort had a median age of around 30 years, compared with just over 65 years for patients in the active-infection cohort. Of the roughly 20 patients in the active-infection cohort, 12 were critically ill and needed mechanical ventilation or ECMO. Comorbidities linked to unfavorable COVID-19 outcome were present in about 90% of the 20 patients in the active-infection cohort. Over 8 million TCR sequences were analysed in a TCR and BCR sequence repository that covered 30 to 45 patients and approximately 70 time points. A couple of patients were included in both the recovered and active cohorts because samples were available from active disease and after recovery. For the repertoire analyses, the comparison was an age-matched reference group of 39 healthy donors who were negative for COVID-19 antibodies. As many as 9 follow-up blood samples were taken per patient, and some of the samples covered different disease stages within the same individual. Study-wide conclusions, independent of this receptor: Blood samples from mildly ill patients during symptoms and early samples from severe cases were scarce. In active COVID-19, TRB repertoires were highly clonal, while at recovery, diversity and richness increased above the levels seen in healthy donors. A total of 2,331 exclusive TCR clusters, including 31 low-pGen clusters, were found in the recovered cohort. Prospective validation of the reported TCR clusters was stated to be required before clinical use. The cohort was considered too small for HLA contributions to COVID-19 susceptibility or severity to be assessed. Patients with COVID-19 were reported to show strongly skewed TRBV/TRBJ gene usage. Specific T cell subsets (CD4+/Treg/CD8+) and sorted SARS-CoV-2-responsive or tetramer+ T cells had not yet been sequenced, and these experiments were ongoing.

Only a few counts were recorded for this clonotype. It has no known antigen specificity. No base quality values were provided; no much bigger clone lies one nucleotide off. The instrument was an Illumina MiSeq. TRB rearrangements were amplified by multiplex PCR with BIOMED2 TRB-A/B primer pools. Illumina-compatible adapters and 7-nucleotide sample barcodes were attached to the amplicons in two consecutive PCRs. All library PCRs used Phusion HS II polymerase. Amplicons were purified from gel with the NucleoSpin Gel and PCR Clean-up kit, quantified on Qubit, and pooled at about 4 nM. Before Illumina next-generation sequencing, the quality of the amplicon pool was assessed on an Agilent 2100 Bioanalyzer. The authors' pipeline ran thus. Annotation of TRB rearrangements was performed with MiXCR 3.0.8 using the default MiXCR reference library. Non-productive reads and sequences with fewer than 2 reads were removed, and each unique CDR3 nucleotide sequence was counted as one clone. R 3.5.1 was used to calculate clonality, diversity, richness and V-J gene usage. GLIPH2 was used to cluster TCRs based on CDR3 similarity, and OLGA was used to calculate the generation probabilities. GLIPH2 clusters were kept only if they contained at least four unique TCR clonotypes found in at least three individuals. In TCRdb, the public reads were trimmed at Q25 with fastp and aligned with MiXCR, with productive beta chains retained. Rows are unified per CDR3 protein, each entry keeping the most common DNA and genes. The V and J calls were not made by the authors but by TCRdb's processing. The sample table holds more than 9,000 distinct CDR3 sequences, of which around 30% were seen once. Roughly an eighth of the sample is held by the ten biggest clonotypes.

TRB repertoires were amplified using roughly 250-500 ng of genomic DNA isolated from blood. The cysteine opens and the phenylalanine closes a CDR3 of 13 amino acids. The DNA shown is the 39-base CDR3, in frame from base 1. V is pared back by 1 base and J by 2 bases, with 4 bases lying between the germline termini. Via the germline V gene, CDR1 is SGHVS and CDR2 FNYEAQ. The source material was blood. The source is a human donor with active COVID-19. This receptor chain uses TRBV7-6 and TRBJ2-3; no confident D gene assignment can be made. The CDR3 reads as follows: CASSLDTTDTQYF. The nucleotide sequence reads as follows: TGTGCCAGCAGCTTAGACACCACAGATACGCAGTATTTT.